This T cell receptor (beta chain) was retrieved from a study of cytomegalovirus exposure and HLA in healthy donors. PCR used 60 Vbeta primers and 13 Jbeta primers. Repertoires were generated with immunoSEQ multiplex PCR, while TCRdb's copy carries only in-frame clones and drops some. This repertoire includes 55,000 to 75,000 clones. The CDR3 spans 16 residues. CDR1 and CDR2 from the germline V gene are SGHTA and FQGNSA. V lost 5 bases, J lost 3 bases, and 13 bases stayed unmatched. Details on this clone: Its antigen is still unknown.

Findings of the study overall: A later analysis showed HLA-associated TCR beta chains outstripping equally common others in clonal expansion.

The specimen sequenced was PBMCs. This chain uses TRBV7-2 with TRBJ2-7; 7 nucleotides agree with TRBD1. This receptor was taken from a male donor in good health and CMV-seronegative. The CDR3 loop reads CASSQRTGTERYEQYF. In nucleotides, the CDR3 is TGTGCCAGCAGCCAAAGAACCGGGACAGAACGCTACGAGCAGTACTTC.